This T cell receptor beta chain was documented in a study of T cell responses to AZD1222 COVID-19 vaccine. Germline-derived CDR1 and CDR2 are SQVTM and ANQGSEA. The CDR3 sequence is 12 residues long. V lost 6 bases and J 5 bases, leaving 11 bases between the germline ends. This table comes from immunoSEQ multiplex PCR, and its TCRdb copy is limited to in-frame clones, with some not included. The sample carries about 56,000 clones, 86% recorded once. This sequence joins TRBV29-1 and TRBJ2-1; tentative D call: TRBD2 (6 bases). Sequenced material: peripheral blood, taken 28 days after the second AZD1222 dose. This receptor was identified in an adult who received the AZD1222 COVID-19 vaccine. The CDR3 nucleotides read TGCAGCGTCCCCGGGACTCACAATGAGCAGTTCTTC. This codes for CSVPGTHNEQFF.